The 32 T cell receptor beta chains presented below share a single source sample, sequenced in a study of cytomegalovirus exposure and HLA in healthy donors. Primers: 60 Vbeta forward and 13 Jbeta reverse. Produced via immunoSEQ multiplex PCR; TCRdb's table is partial and in-frame only. The profile covers about 110,000 clones, with roughly 85% appearing a single time and 2.5% to 3.5% taken by the ten largest. Source material: PBMCs. These receptors all come from a woman aged 40 to 49 in good health and CMV-seronegative.

The chain recombines TRBV30 with TRBJ2-1; 7 bases agree with TRBD2. Germline CDR1 is GTSNPN and CDR2 is SVGIG (reference sequence). The length of the CDR3 is 14 residues. The V and J ends lost 0 bases and 10 bases, in that order; junction bases with no gene match: 9. Here the CDR3 DNA reads TGTGCCTGGAGTGTAGGGTGGGGGGGATGGGAGCAGTTCTTC. Residues: CAWSVGWGGWEQFF.

This rearrangement joins TRBV28 to TRBJ1-4, with D perhaps matching TRBD1 (6 bases). The CDR3 is 16 amino acids. Germline-derived CDR1 and CDR2 are MDHEN and SYDVKM. Trimming took 3 bases from V and 0 from J, leaving 11 bases between them. CDR3 nucleotides: TGTGCCAGCAGTTTTATGGACAGAGCAACTAATGAAAAACTGTTTTTT. Its translation is CASSFMDRATNEKLFF.

This chain connects TRBV29-1 to TRBJ1-1; TRBD1 matches 9 bases. The germline CDR1 and CDR2 sequences are SQVTM and ANQGSEA. V shed 5 bases and J 2 bases; nucleotides not matched to a gene: 6. The CDR3 has 14 residues. The CDR3: CSVLGTGSNTEAFF. The CDR3, as DNA: TGCAGCGTTTTGGGGACAGGGAGTAACACTGAAGCTTTCTTT.

The chain couples TRBV6-5 to TRBJ1-3, with a tentative D call TRBD1 (5 bases). There are 14 residues in the CDR3. Per germline, CDR1 MNHEY and CDR2 SVGAGI. V shed 5 bases and J shed 0 bases, with 8 bases lying between them. The CDR3 bases are TGTGCCAGCAGTCAGGGCTTCTCTGGAAACACCATATATTTT. This sequence encodes CASSQGFSGNTIYF.

This chain's CDR3 is CASSLPGGYGYTF. CDR3 bases: TGTGCCAGCAGCTTGCCGGGGGGCTATGGCTACACCTTC. The V call is TRBV5-6, the J call TRBJ1-2; a weak D match, TRBD1 (5 bases). Germline CDR1 is SGHDT and CDR2 is YYEEEE. The CDR3 extends over 13 amino acids. The germline V and J ends were trimmed by 1 base and 4 bases, with 8 bases remaining between them.

The chain combines TRBV30 with TRBJ1-5; no firm D call. Germline values: CDR1 GTSNPN, CDR2 SVGIG (reference sequence). V lost 1 base, J lost 2 bases, and 6 bases lay in between. This CDR3 spans 13 amino acids. CDR3 in amino acids: CAWSGGGNQPQHF. In DNA, the CDR3 is TGTGCCTGGAGTGGGGGAGGCAATCAGCCCCAGCATTTT.

The CDR3 DNA reads TGTGCCAGCAGTTTCCTGGGACTAGCGGGAGGGTTTGGGAACTCCTACAATGAGCAGTTCTTC. Translating gives CASSFLGLAGGFGNSYNEQFF. This chain connects TRBV27 to TRBJ2-1, with 16 bases matching TRBD2. The junction had 11 bases not matched to a gene; V was cut back by 3 bases and J by 0 bases. Germline V lookup: CDR1 MNHEY, CDR2 SMNVEV (reference sequence). The CDR3 has 21 amino acids.

V gene TRBV19 combines with J gene TRBJ2-1; a weak D match, TRBD2 (5 bases). Germline V gene lookup returns CDR1 LNHDA and CDR2 SQIVND (reference sequence). This CDR3 has 14 amino acids. The germline V and J ends were trimmed by 5 bases and 7 bases, with 15 bases remaining between them. This CDR3 is CASSWREGRNEQFF. DNA for the CDR3: TGTGCCAGTAGTTGGAGAGAGGGCCGGAATGAGCAGTTCTTC.

Points on this clone: At one of its ends the junction is not consistent with the germline gene, which may arise from a read error. The CDR3 loop is CASSMVDPPEAQYF. In nucleotides, the CDR3 is TGTGCCAGTAGTATGGTAGATCCCCCAGAGGCCCAGTACTTC. The chain uses TRBV19 and TRBJ2-5; D is uncertain. This CDR3 comprises 14 residues. Germline lookup yields CDR1 LNHDA and CDR2 SQIVND (reference sequence).

The CDR3 DNA reads TGTGCCAGCAGCTTACGGACAGGGGATCTCCTGGACGAGCAGTACTTC. Protein product: CASSLRTGDLLDEQYF. The chain uses TRBV7-9 and TRBJ2-7; 9 positions agree with TRBD1. CDR1 and CDR2 (germline): SEHNR, FQNEAQ (reference sequence). J gave up 5 bases and V 2 bases, and 10 bases lay outside the gene matches. CDR3 size: 16 residues.

The rearrangement joins TRBV15 to TRBJ2-1; TRBD1 aligns across 10 bases. This CDR3 contains 19 residues. Germline CDR1 LNHNV, CDR2 YYDKDF (reference sequence). V lost 1 base and J lost 5; bases outside the gene matches: 14. CDR3 nucleotides: TGTGCCACCAGCAGAGGAGACAGGGGGCCATATACTCCGAACAATGAGCAGTTCTTC. It codes for CATSRGDRGPYTPNNEQFF.

The chain uses TRBV21-1 and TRBJ2-1; the table's D call TRBD2 went unverified against the DNA. TRBV21-1 represents a pseudogene. The CDR3 covers 17 residues. The CDR3 spells CASTLCGRLPSGNEQFF. CDR3 in DNA: TGTGCCAGCACCCTTTGTGGGAGGCTACCATCAGGGAATGAGCAGTTCTTC.

CDR3: CASSPGGPGGETQYF. CDR3 nucleotides: TGTGCCAGCAGCCCGGGGGGGCCGGGGGGGGAGACCCAGTACTTC. The chain has TRBV5-4 and TRBJ2-5; TRBD2 aligns across 8 bases. Germline CDR1 and CDR2: SGHNT and YYREEE (reference sequence). The junction had 10 bases not matched to a gene; V was cut back by 4 bases and J by 5 bases. This CDR3 spans 15 amino acids.

The V call is TRBV19, the J call TRBJ1-4; possibly TRBD1 for D (5 bases). V gave up 11 bases and J gave up 8 bases, with 21 bases separating them. The CDR3 length is 14 residues. CDR1 is LNHDA, CDR2 SQIVND, per germline (reference sequence). CDR3 nucleotide sequence: TGTGCCTCCCAAGACGGGCAGGGACTCGAAAAACTGTTTTTT. It translates to CASQDGQGLEKLFF. Combining the CDR3 with reference TRBV19 and TRBJ1-4 gives the whole variable domain DGGITQSPKYLFRKEGQNVTLSCEQNLNHDAMYWYRQDPGQGLRLIYYSQIVNDFQKGDIAEGYSVSREKKESFPLTVTSAQKNPTAFYLCASQDGQGLEKLFFGSGTQLSVL.

The V call is TRBV9, the J call TRBJ1-3; D gene unclear. Germline CDR1 is SGDLS and CDR2 is YYNGEE. The CDR3 covers 14 residues. V was shortened by 2 bases and J by 2 bases, with 8 bases between the two germline ends. The CDR3 loop is CASSVDKTGNTIYF. The CDR3 DNA reads TGTGCCAGCAGCGTCGACAAGACTGGAAACACCATATATTTT.

The rearrangement uses TRBV7-5 and TRBJ2-7; TRBD1 reflects the table's D call only, with no check against the DNA. TRBV7-5 counts as a pseudogene. CDR3 length equals 16 residues. CDR3 coding DNA: TGTGTCAGAAGCTTAGCGAGGAGACAGGGGGCCTACGAGCAGTACTTC. This translates into CVRSLARRQGAYEQYF.

The table lists this clone with a few counts. The DNA of the CDR3 is TGTGCCAGCAGGGCGGTCCCGCTCACTGAAGCTTTCTTT. Translated: CASRAVPLTEAFF. The J gene is TRBJ1-1, the V gene TRBV27, with D unresolved. Looked up from germline, CDR1 is MNHEY and CDR2 is SMNVEV (reference sequence). Trimming removed 6 bases at V and 4 bases at J, with 12 bases between. The CDR3 covers 13 residues.

The chain carries TRBV19 and TRBJ1-4; 7 bases are shared with TRBD1. In germline, CDR1 is LNHDA, CDR2 SQIVND (reference sequence). The CDR3 is 15 residues long. Trimming at V came to 6 bases and at J to 3 bases, leaving 7 bases not matched to a gene. This chain's CDR3 is CASRKTGSANEKLFF. For the CDR3, the DNA is TGTGCCAGTAGGAAGACAGGGTCGGCTAATGAAAAACTGTTTTTT.

The genes are TRBV20-1 and TRBJ1-1, with D unresolved. The germline CDR1 and CDR2 sequences are DFQATT and SNEGSKA (reference sequence). This CDR3 region has 11 residues. The germline V and J ends were trimmed by 3 bases and 6 bases, with 8 bases remaining between them. CDR3 residues: CSARAAAEAFF. The CDR3, as DNA: TGCAGTGCTAGGGCGGCCGCTGAAGCTTTCTTT.

CDR3 amino acids: CASSFSWGTGGFRQPQHF. The CDR3, as DNA: TGTGCCAGCAGTTTTTCATGGGGGACCGGGGGTTTTCGTCAGCCCCAGCATTTT. V and J are TRBV28 and TRBJ1-5, with D perhaps matching TRBD1 (5 bases). Trimming shortened V by 3 bases and J by 6 bases, and 24 bases separated the two germline ends. The CDR3 is made up of 18 amino acids. CDR1 and CDR2 from the germline V gene are MDHEN and SYDVKM.

The chain is built from TRBV18 and TRBJ1-2; TRBD1 agrees at 7 bases. CDR1 is KGHSH and CDR2 is LQKENI in the germline V gene. This CDR3 region has 14 residues. Trimming took 0 bases from V and 4 from J; bases not matched to a gene: 2. The CDR3, as DNA: TGTGCCAGCTCACCACCGGGACAGCTCTATGGCTACACCTTC. It codes for CASSPPGQLYGYTF.

This chain connects TRBV9 to TRBJ1-6; D is uncertain. The V gene lost 2 bases and the J gene lost 6 bases, with 12 bases spanning the gap. CDR1 is SGDLS, CDR2 YYNGEE, per germline. This CDR3 is 15 amino acids long. The CDR3 coding sequence is TGTGCCAGCAGCGTTACATCTGAGGGTAATTCACCCCTCCACTTT. Encoded protein: CASSVTSEGNSPLHF.

This clone showed up just once. V is TRBV2 and J is TRBJ2-5, with D maybe TRBD2 (5 bases). The J call is doubtful: the DNA matches TRBJ2-7 better. The CDR3 runs 13 residues. Germline lookup yields CDR1 SNHLY and CDR2 FYNNEI. Here the CDR3 reads CASVAGDSYEQYF. The CDR3 nucleotides read TGTGCCAGCGTTGCGGGTGATTCCTACGAGCAGTACTTC.

The chain uses TRBV29-1 and TRBJ2-7; 8 positions match TRBD2. Losses at the gene ends were 7 bases for V and 2 bases for J; bases not matched to a gene: 7. Germline values: CDR1 SQVTM, CDR2 ANQGSEA. The CDR3 sequence is 13 residues long. The CDR3 here is CSALAGIAYEQYF. For the CDR3, the DNA is TGCAGCGCCCTAGCGGGTATCGCCTACGAGCAGTACTTC.

The chain links TRBV5-1 to TRBJ1-1, with D perhaps TRBD1 (5 bases). The germline gives CDR1 SGHRS, CDR2 YFSETQ. V was trimmed by 1 base and J by 2 bases, leaving 12 bases between them. CDR3 length: 15 residues. The CDR3 region is CASSLFRQTNTEAFF. The DNA of the CDR3 is TGCGCCAGCAGCTTGTTTCGACAGACCAACACTGAAGCTTTCTTT. The variable domain in full, completed from reference TRBV5-1 and TRBJ1-1, reads KAGVTQTPRYLIKTRGQQVTLSCSPISGHRSVSWYQQTPGQGLQFLFEYFSETQRNKGNFPGRFSGRQFSNSRSEMNVSTLELGDSALYLCASSLFRQTNTEAFFGQGTRLTVV.

This CDR3 is CAWSDGENTIYF. The CDR3 bases are TGTGCCTGGAGTGACGGAGAAAACACCATATATTTT. The J gene is TRBJ1-3, the V gene TRBV30; D ambiguous. Trimming removed 1 base at V and 6 bases at J, with 7 bases between. This CDR3 is built from 12 residues. Germline CDR1 GTSNPN, CDR2 SVGIG (reference sequence).

This clone appeared a single time. J is TRBJ1-1 and V is TRBV10-1; TRBD1 might be the D (6 bases). CDR3 length equals 13 residues. V was pared by 10 bases and J by 3 bases, with 15 bases between. Looked up from germline, CDR1 is WNHNN and CDR2 is SYGVQD (reference sequence). The CDR3 sequence is CATLRGRDTEAFF. In DNA form, the CDR3 reads TGCGCCACCCTCAGGGGCAGGGACACTGAAGCTTTCTTT.

The rearrangement links TRBV14 to TRBJ2-7; D may be TRBD1 (6 bases). Germline V lookup: CDR1 SGHDN, CDR2 FVKESK. With 5 bases removed from V and 4 bases from J, the gap between germline ends came to 15 bases. CDR3 length equals 14 residues. CDR3 region: CASSLGTPPYEQYF. CDR3 coding DNA: TGTGCCAGCAGCTTAGGGACACCTCCTTACGAGCAGTACTTC.

V usage is TRBV7-9 and J usage is TRBJ1-6; a weak D match, TRBD1 (5 bases). Trimming took off 4 bases at V and 9 bases at J, with 7 bases between the two ends. Germline loops: CDR1 SEHNR, CDR2 FQNEAQ (reference sequence). The CDR3 sequence is 12 residues long. CDR3: CASSSDTSPLHF. CDR3 coding DNA: TGTGCCAGCAGCTCGGACACTTCACCCCTCCACTTT.

With respect to this clone: The sample carries other DNA sequences with the same CDR3. The V gene is TRBV7-2, the J gene TRBJ1-4; D perhaps matches TRBD1 (6 bases). Deletions cut 1 base from V and 5 bases from J, with 11 bases between. This CDR3 has 15 residues. CDR1 and CDR2 (germline): SGHTA, FQGNSA. In nucleotides, the CDR3 is TGTGCCAGCAGCTTAGGGGGGGGGCGAAATGAAAAACTGTTTTTT. Protein: CASSLGGGRNEKLFF.

CDR3 sequence: CASSQDEWGGQPQHF. The CDR3 region has the DNA TGTGCCAGCAGCCAAGATGAGTGGGGCGGTCAGCCCCAGCATTTT. The gene calls are TRBV4-2 and TRBJ1-5; perhaps TRBD1 as D (5 bases). Trimming shortened V by 0 bases and J by 6 bases, and 12 bases separated the two germline ends. Germline-derived CDR1 and CDR2 are LGHNA and YNFKEQ. CDR3 size: 15 residues.

This clone has only a few counts. For the CDR3, the DNA is TGTGCCACCCGACTAGCGGGAGCAGTTGGCGGGGAGCTGTTTTTT. Amino acid sequence: CATRLAGAVGGELFF. The rearrangement links TRBV2 to TRBJ2-2, with TRBD2 matching over 12 bases. The V segment lost 10 bases and the J segment 7 bases; nucleotides outside the gene matches: 10. Germline CDR1 reads SNHLY; CDR2 reads FYNNEI. This CDR3 comprises 15 residues.